This TCR beta chain emerged from a study of patients and donors after allogeneic stem cell transplantation (dated by TCRdb to the early 2020s). Trimming takes 0 bases from V and 3 bases from J, and the germline ends sit 12 bases apart. Spanning cysteine to phenylalanine, the CDR3 consists of 14 amino acids. Of the read, only the CDR3 DNA is kept; its 42 bases are in frame from base 1. The germline V gene (reference sequence) yields DFQATT for CDR1 and SNEGSKA for CDR2. The receptor library was made with RT-PCR. The sequencer listed for this sample is NextSeq 550. TCRdb itself trimmed the public reads at Q25 with fastp, ran MiXCR and retained productive beta chains. Entries are consolidated by CDR3 protein sequence, retaining the most common genes and DNA. A total of approximately 200,000 distinct CDR3 sequences appear in this sample, less than 15% of them only once. The ten largest clones represent 11% of the sample.

The table lists this clonotype with a few counts. Its antigen target is currently unknown. One base away there is no much larger clone; base qualities are not given. This receptor was identified in a human donor who was either an allogeneic HSCT recipient or a stem cell or donor lymphocyte infusion donor (not recorded which). It is not recorded whose cells these are; they may come from a transplant donor. The sequence links TRBV20-1 to TRBJ2-7; perhaps TRBD2 is the D gene, with 6 bases matching. Sequenced sample: blood, either unsorted or a sorted T cell fraction (not recorded which). The DNA sequence reads TGCAGTGCTAGAGACCCGACTAGTGTCTACGAGCAGTACTTC. Its coded protein is CSARDPTSVYEQYF.